The table lists the clone carrying this TCR beta chain with a few counts. The CDR3 has 14 amino acids. Germline V gene sequence: CDR1 LGHNT, CDR2 FRNRAP. V was clipped by 3 bases and J by 1 base, with 9 bases between them. The data were taken from a study of T cells in Graves' hyperthyroidism and ophthalmopathy. The study excluded patients with uncontrolled infection, other autoimmune disease, pregnancy or lactation. Out of over 7.5 ml of fresh peripheral blood came the PBMCs. Using RNA transcripts as the source, TCR beta CDR3 regions were amplified. First-round RT-PCR with HTBI primers amplified the TCR CDR3 region. One entry per CDR3 protein, called by TCRdb with MiXCR from the multiplex PCR reads. The data hold 250,000 to 300,000 distinct CDR3 sequences, with roughly 19% observed a single time.

This chain uses TRBV12-5 with TRBJ1-1, with a possible D match to TRBD1 (5 bases). The clonotype originates from a man in his fifties or sixties with Graves' ophthalmopathy. The sequenced sample consisted of blood. CDR3 nucleotide sequence: TGTGCTAGTGGTTTTGAGGGGCGGAACACTGAAGCTTTCTTT. It is translated as CASGFEGRNTEAFF.